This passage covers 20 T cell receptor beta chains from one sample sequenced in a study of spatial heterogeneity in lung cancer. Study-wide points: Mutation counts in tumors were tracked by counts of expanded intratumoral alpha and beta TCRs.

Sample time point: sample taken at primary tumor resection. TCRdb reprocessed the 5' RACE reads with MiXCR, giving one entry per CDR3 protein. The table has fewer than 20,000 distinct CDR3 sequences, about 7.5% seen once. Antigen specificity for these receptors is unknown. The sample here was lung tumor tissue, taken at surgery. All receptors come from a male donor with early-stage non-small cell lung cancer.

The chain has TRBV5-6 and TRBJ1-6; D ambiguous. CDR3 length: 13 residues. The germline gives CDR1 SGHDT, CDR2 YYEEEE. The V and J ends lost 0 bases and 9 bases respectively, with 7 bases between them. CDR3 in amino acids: CASSLGPSSPLHF. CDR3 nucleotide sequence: TGTGCCAGCAGCTTGGGCCCTTCTTCACCCCTCCACTTT.

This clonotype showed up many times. In DNA form, the CDR3 reads TGTGCCATCAGTGAGTCGCCGGGGCGGGGTACAGCCAAAAACATTCAGTACTTC. This gives the protein CAISESPGRGTAKNIQYF. This chain links TRBV10-3 with TRBJ2-4; possible D gene TRBD2, 6 bases. This CDR3 has 18 amino acids. Germline CDR1 ENHRY, CDR2 SYGVKD. V lost 0 bases and J 0 bases, leaving 15 bases between the germline ends.

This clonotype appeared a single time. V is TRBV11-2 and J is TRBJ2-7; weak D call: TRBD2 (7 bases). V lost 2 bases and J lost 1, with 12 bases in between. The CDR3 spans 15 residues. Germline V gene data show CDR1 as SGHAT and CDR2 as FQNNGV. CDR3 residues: CASSLTRGRSYEQYF. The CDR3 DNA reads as TGTGCCAGCAGCTTAACGCGGGGGCGTTCCTACGAGCAGTACTTC.

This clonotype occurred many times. CDR3 bases: TGCAGCGTCCCCAAGGACAGTGAAGCTTTCTTT. It is translated as CSVPKDSEAFF. This chain connects TRBV29-1 to TRBJ1-1; D may be TRBD1 (6 bases). CDR1 is SQVTM, CDR2 ANQGSEA, per germline. The length of the CDR3 is 11 residues. V was trimmed by 6 bases and J by 7 bases, leaving 12 bases between them.

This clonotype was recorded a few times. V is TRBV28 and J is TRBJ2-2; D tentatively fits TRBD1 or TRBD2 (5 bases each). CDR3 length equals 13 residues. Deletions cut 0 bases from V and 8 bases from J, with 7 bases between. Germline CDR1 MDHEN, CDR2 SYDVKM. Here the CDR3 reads CASSLWGRGELFF. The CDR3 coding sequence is TGTGCCAGCAGTTTATGGGGACGGGGGGAGCTGTTTTTT.

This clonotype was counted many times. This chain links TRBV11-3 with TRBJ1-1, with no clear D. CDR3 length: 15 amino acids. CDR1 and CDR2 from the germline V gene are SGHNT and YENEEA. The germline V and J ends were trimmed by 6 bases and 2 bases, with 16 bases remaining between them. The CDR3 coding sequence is TGTGCCAGCAGACCTGCGGGCAGCTACAACACTGAAGCTTTCTTT. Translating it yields CASRPAGSYNTEAFF.

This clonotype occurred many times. The CDR3 spells CASSLGQGRGNTEAFF. The DNA of the CDR3 is TGTGCCAGCAGCTTAGGCCAGGGGAGGGGGAACACTGAAGCTTTCTTT. This sequence joins TRBV7-2 and TRBJ1-1; maybe TRBD1 (6 bases). V gave up 1 base and J gave up 1 base, with 13 bases separating them. Germline assignment: CDR1 SGHTA and CDR2 FQGNSA. This CDR3 has 16 amino acids.

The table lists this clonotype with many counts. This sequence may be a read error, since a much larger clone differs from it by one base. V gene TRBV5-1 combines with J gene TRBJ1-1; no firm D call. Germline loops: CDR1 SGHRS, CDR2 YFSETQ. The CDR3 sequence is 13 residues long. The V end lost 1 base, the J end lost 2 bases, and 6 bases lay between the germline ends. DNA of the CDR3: TGCGCCAGCAGCTTGAGATCTAACACTGAAGCTTTCTTT. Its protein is CASSLRSNTEAFF. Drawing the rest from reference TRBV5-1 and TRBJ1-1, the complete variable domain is KAGVTQTPRYLIKTRGQQVTLSCSPISGHRSVSWYQQTPGQGLQFLFEYFSETQRNKGNFPGRFSGRQFSNSRSEMNVSTLELGDSALYLCASSLRSNTEAFFGQGTRLTVV.

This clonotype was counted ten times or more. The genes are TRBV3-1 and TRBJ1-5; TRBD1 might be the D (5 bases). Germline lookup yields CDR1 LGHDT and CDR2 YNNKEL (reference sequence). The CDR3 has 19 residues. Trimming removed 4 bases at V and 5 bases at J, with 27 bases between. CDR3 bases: TGTGCCAGCAGCCCCTCTCTGGGGGTAGGGCAATTTGGGGATCAGCCCCAGCATTTT. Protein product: CASSPSLGVGQFGDQPQHF.

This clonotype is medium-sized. The CDR3 nucleotides read TGTGCCACCAGTGATTTGGACAACAGGGATACCGGGGAGCTGTTTTTT. Its translation: CATSDLDNRDTGELFF. The gene calls are TRBV24-1 and TRBJ2-2; D perhaps matches TRBD1 (6 bases). V lost 0 bases and J 5 bases, leaving 12 bases between the germline ends. The CDR3 is 16 residues long. CDR1 and CDR2 (germline): KGHDR, SFDVKD.

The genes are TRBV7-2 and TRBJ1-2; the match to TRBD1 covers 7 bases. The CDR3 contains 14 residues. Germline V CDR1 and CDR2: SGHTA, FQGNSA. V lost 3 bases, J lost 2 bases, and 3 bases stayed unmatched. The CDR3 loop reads CASSLSTGNYGYTF. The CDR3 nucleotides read TGTGCCAGCAGCTTGTCGACAGGGAACTATGGCTACACCTTC.

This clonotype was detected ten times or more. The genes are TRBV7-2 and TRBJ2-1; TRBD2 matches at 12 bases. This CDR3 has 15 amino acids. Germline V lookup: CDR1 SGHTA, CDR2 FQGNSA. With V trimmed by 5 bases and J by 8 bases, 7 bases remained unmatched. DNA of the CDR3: TGTGCCAGCAGCCTGCTAGCGGGGGGGCCTGATGAGCAGTTCTTC. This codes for CASSLLAGGPDEQFF.

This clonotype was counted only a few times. CDR3 in DNA: TGTGCCAGTGGATCCACAGGGGGCGCAGGGCAGCCCCAGCATTTT. Amino acids: CASGSTGGAGQPQHF. The J gene is TRBJ1-5, the V gene TRBV19; 9 bases line up with TRBD1. Germline V CDR1 and CDR2: LNHDA, SQIVND (reference sequence). CDR3 length: 15 amino acids. V was clipped by 8 bases and J by 7 bases; unmatched bases: 12.

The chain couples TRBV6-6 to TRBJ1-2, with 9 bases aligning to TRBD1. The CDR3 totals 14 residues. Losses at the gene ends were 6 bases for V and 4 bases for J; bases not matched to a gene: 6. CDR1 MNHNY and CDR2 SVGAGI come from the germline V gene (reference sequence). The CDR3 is CASRSQGASYGYTF. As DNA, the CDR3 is TGTGCCAGCAGGTCACAGGGGGCGAGCTATGGCTACACCTTC.

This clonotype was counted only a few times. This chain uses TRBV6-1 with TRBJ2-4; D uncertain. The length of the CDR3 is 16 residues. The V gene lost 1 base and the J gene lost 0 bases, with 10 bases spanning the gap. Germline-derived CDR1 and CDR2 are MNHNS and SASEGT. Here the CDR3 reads CASSEERSLAKNIQYF. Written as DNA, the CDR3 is TGTGCCAGCAGTGAAGAACGGTCGCTAGCCAAAAACATTCAGTACTTC.

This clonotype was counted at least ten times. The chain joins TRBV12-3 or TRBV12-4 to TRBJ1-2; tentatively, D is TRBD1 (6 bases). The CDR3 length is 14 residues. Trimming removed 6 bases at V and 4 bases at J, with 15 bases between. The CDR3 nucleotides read TGTGCCAGCAGCCAAATCGACAGGACCTATGGCTACACCTTC. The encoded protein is CASSQIDRTYGYTF.

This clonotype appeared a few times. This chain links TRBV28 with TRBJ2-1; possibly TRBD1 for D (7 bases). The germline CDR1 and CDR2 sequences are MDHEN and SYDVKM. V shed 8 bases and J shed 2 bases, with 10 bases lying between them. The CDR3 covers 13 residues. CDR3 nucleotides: TGTGCCAGCGGAGGGGGCGCCTACAATGAGCAGTTCTTC. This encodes CASGGGAYNEQFF. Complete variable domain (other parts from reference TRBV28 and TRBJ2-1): DVKVTQSSRYLVKRTGEKVFLECVQDMDHENMFWYRQDPGLGLRLIYFSYDVKMKEKGDIPEGYSVSREKKERFSLILESASTNQTSMYLCASGGGAYNEQFFGPGTRLTVL.

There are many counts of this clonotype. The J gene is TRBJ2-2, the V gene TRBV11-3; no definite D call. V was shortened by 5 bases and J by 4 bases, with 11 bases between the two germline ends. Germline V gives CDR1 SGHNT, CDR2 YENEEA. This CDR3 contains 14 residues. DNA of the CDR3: TGTGCCAGCAGCGCCCCGCTGGTCACCGGGGAGCTGTTTTTT. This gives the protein CASSAPLVTGELFF. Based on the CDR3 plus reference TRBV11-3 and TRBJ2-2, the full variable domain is EAGVVQSPRYKIIEKKQPVAFWCNPISGHNTLYWYLQNLGQGPELLIRYENEEAVDDSQLPKDRFSAERLKGVDSTLKIQPAELGDSAVYLCASSAPLVTGELFFGEGSRLTVL.

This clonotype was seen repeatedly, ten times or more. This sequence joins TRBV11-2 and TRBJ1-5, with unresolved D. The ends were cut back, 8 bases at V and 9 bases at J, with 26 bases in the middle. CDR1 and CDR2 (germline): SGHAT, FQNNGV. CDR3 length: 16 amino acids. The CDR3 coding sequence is TGTGCCAGCTCGTTAGGGAGTCAGATCGAGTGGGGGCCCCAGCATTTT. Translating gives CASSLGSQIEWGPQHF.

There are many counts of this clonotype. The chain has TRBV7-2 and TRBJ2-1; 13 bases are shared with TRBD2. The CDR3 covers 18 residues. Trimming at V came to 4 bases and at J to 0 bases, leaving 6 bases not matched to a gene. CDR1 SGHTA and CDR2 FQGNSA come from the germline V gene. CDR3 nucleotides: TGTGCCAGCAGCTGGACTAGCGGGGGCCCAAGCTCCTACAATGAGCAGTTCTTC. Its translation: CASSWTSGGPSSYNEQFF.